The 16 T cell receptor beta chains presented below share a single source sample, sequenced in a study of early T cells in non-severe SARS-CoV-2 infection. MiXCR, run by TCRdb on the 5' RACE reads, gives a single entry per CDR3 protein. The repertoire has 30,000 or so distinct CDR3 sequences, over 3.5% of them found once; the top ten carry 5.5% to 7%. Source material: whole blood. The source of these receptors is an adult who was a healthcare worker with PCR-confirmed SARS-CoV-2 infection or an uninfected control (not recorded which).

This clonotype was recorded at least ten times. The genes are TRBV4-2 and TRBJ2-5, with 11 bases that match TRBD2. Trimming removed 0 bases from V and 1 base from J; junction bases left unmatched: 4. The CDR3 is 17 amino acids. CDR1 is LGHNA, CDR2 YNFKEQ, per germline. The CDR3 loop is CASSQEWGTSGQETQYF. The CDR3 DNA reads as TGTGCCAGCAGCCAAGAGTGGGGGACTAGCGGCCAAGAGACCCAGTACTTC.

This clonotype showed up many times. In nucleotides, the CDR3 is TGTGCCAGCAGTGAAGGACAGCGGGTAATTTCTGGAAACACCATATATTTT. The encoded protein is CASSEGQRVISGNTIYF. The chain joins TRBV6-1 to TRBJ1-3, with a possible D match to TRBD1 (5 bases). V was shortened by 1 base and J by 1 base, with 14 bases between the two germline ends. The germline V gene encodes CDR1 MNHNS and CDR2 SASEGT. CDR3 length: 17 residues.

The V gene is TRBV20-1, the J gene TRBJ1-5; unclear D gene. The CDR3 runs 12 residues. Germline loops: CDR1 DFQATT, CDR2 SNEGSKA (reference sequence). Trimming took 6 bases from V and 6 from J, leaving 12 bases between them. CDR3 protein: CSAAAGIQPQHF. As DNA, the CDR3 is TGCAGTGCCGCGGCGGGGATTCAGCCCCAGCATTTT.

In this sample, this clonotype turned up many times. The chain combines TRBV7-6 with TRBJ2-5; 7 nucleotides line up with TRBD2. Germline loops: CDR1 SGHVS, CDR2 FNYEAQ. The CDR3 runs 15 residues. V lost 1 base, J lost 6 bases, and 8 bases stayed unmatched. CDR3 residues: CASSLGVAGVKTQYF. The CDR3 bases are TGTGCCAGCAGCTTAGGAGTGGCGGGAGTAAAGACCCAGTACTTC.

The chain uses TRBV18 and TRBJ2-3; 11 bases align to TRBD2. The germline gives CDR1 KGHSH, CDR2 LQKENI. V lost 3 bases and J lost 10; bases outside the gene matches: 12. The CDR3 is 16 residues long. CDR3 in amino acids: CASSPDLAGGPWAQYF. The CDR3 DNA reads as TGTGCCAGCTCACCCGACCTAGCGGGGGGCCCGTGGGCGCAGTATTTT.

This clonotype was counted at least ten times. CDR3 coding DNA: TGTGCCAGTAGTATTGGACAGGGACGAGAGACCCAGTACTTC. It is translated as CASSIGQGRETQYF. The chain uses TRBV19 and TRBJ2-5, with 8 bases identical to TRBD1. This CDR3 comprises 14 residues. CDR1 is LNHDA and CDR2 is SQIVND in the germline V gene (reference sequence). V lost 3 bases to trimming and J lost 4 bases; unmatched junction nucleotides: 4.

This clonotype was seen at least ten times. V gene TRBV5-5 combines with J gene TRBJ2-1; D call uncertain. Trimming removed 6 bases at V and 5 bases at J, with 9 bases between. Germline V gives CDR1 SGHKS, CDR2 YYEKEE (reference sequence). The CDR3 runs 12 residues. The CDR3 sequence: CASTRDDNEQFF. For the CDR3, the DNA is TGTGCCAGCACGAGAGACGACAATGAGCAGTTCTTC.

This clonotype was detected many times. The chain combines TRBV29-1 with TRBJ2-2; 12 bases map to TRBD2. The length of the CDR3 is 15 residues. Looked up from germline, CDR1 is SQVTM and CDR2 is ANQGSEA. With 7 bases clipped from V and 2 bases from J, the junction kept 5 bases outside the gene matches. CDR3 sequence reads: CSAVTSGGNTGELFF. CDR3 DNA sequence: TGCAGCGCCGTGACTAGCGGGGGCAACACCGGGGAGCTGTTTTTT.

V and J are TRBV29-1 and TRBJ2-5, with D possibly being TRBD2 (5 bases). Germline V gives CDR1 SQVTM, CDR2 ANQGSEA. The CDR3 is 14 amino acids. The V end lost 6 bases, the J end lost 4 bases, and 18 bases lay between the germline ends. CDR3 in amino acids: CSVDGGLDGETQYF. The CDR3 DNA reads TGCAGCGTGGACGGAGGACTCGACGGAGAGACCCAGTACTTC.

This clonotype was detected many times. The V and J genes are TRBV6-2 or TRBV6-3 and TRBJ1-2, with D perhaps TRBD1 (5 bases). The CDR3 runs to 14 residues. Trimming left V 2 bases short and J 6 bases short, with 13 bases between. CDR1 and CDR2 (germline): MNHEY, SVGEGT. DNA of the CDR3: TGTGCCAGCAGTTACCGGGACCTTTACGATGGCTACACCTTC. It translates to CASSYRDLYDGYTF.

This clonotype was found many times. V and J are TRBV6-1 and TRBJ1-6; D is unresolved. The CDR3 totals 13 residues. CDR1 MNHNS and CDR2 SASEGT come from the germline V gene. The V and J ends lost 7 bases and 5 bases respectively, with 9 bases between them. CDR3 residues: CASKTDNNSPLHF. The CDR3 DNA reads TGTGCCAGCAAAACAGATAATAATTCACCCCTCCACTTT.

This clonotype has at least ten counts. The chain combines TRBV12-5 with TRBJ2-1; D call uncertain. CDR1 is LGHNT, CDR2 FRNRAP, per germline. This CDR3 comprises 11 residues. V shed 0 bases and J shed 8 bases, with 2 bases lying between them. The CDR3 is CASGLVDEQFF. DNA of the CDR3: TGTGCTAGTGGTTTGGTAGATGAGCAGTTCTTC.

This clonotype was seen at least ten times. The chain employs TRBV2 and TRBJ2-4; D may be TRBD2 (6 bases). CDR1 is SNHLY, CDR2 FYNNEI, per germline. V was trimmed by 6 bases and J by 1 base, leaving 13 bases between them. CDR3 size: 15 residues. In nucleotides, the CDR3 is TGTGCCAGCAGGAGTGGGGGGTACGCCAAAAACATTCAGTACTTC. Translating it yields CASRSGGYAKNIQYF.

The CDR3 coding sequence is TGCGCCAGCAGCACGAGGGACCAGCCGGTGGGTGAGCAGTTCTTC. As protein: CASSTRDQPVGEQFF. The chain uses TRBV5-1 and TRBJ2-1, with D possibly called TRBD1 or TRBD2 (5 bases each). CDR3 length: 15 amino acids. V was pared by 4 bases and J by 9 bases, with 20 bases between. CDR1 is SGHRS and CDR2 is YFSETQ in the germline V gene.

This clonotype came up many times. The chain is built from TRBV20-1 and TRBJ2-3; possibly TRBD2 for D (7 bases). The germline V gene has CDR1 DFQATT and CDR2 SNEGSKA (reference sequence). This CDR3 has 13 residues. V shed 3 bases and J shed 3 bases, with 10 bases lying between them. In DNA form, the CDR3 reads TGCAGTGCTAGCCGGGGGGCAACAGATACGCAGTATTTT. Amino acid sequence: CSASRGATDTQYF.

This clonotype has ten or more counts. The V and J genes are TRBV12-3 or TRBV12-4 and TRBJ1-2; 9 bases line up with TRBD1. J lost 7 bases, V lost 2 bases, and 14 bases had no gene match. CDR3 size: 17 residues. CDR3 in amino acids: CASSLPSFRDRDFGYTF. CDR3 nucleotide sequence: TGTGCCAGCAGTTTACCATCATTCCGGGACAGGGATTTTGGCTACACCTTC.